What follows describes a single T cell receptor beta chain. Its antigen remains unidentified. These data belong to a study of Ad26.COV2.S vaccination and SARS-CoV-2 variants. Study-level information: Intramuscularly, Ad26.COV2.S was given either once or twice, 56 days apart. The study, taken as a whole, reports: Post-vaccination spike-specific CD8+ and CD4+ T cell responses reportedly had substantial breadth. TCR breadth and depth estimates may have understated total T cell responses.

Treatment given: some 19 received Ad26.COV2.S at low or high dose, single or two shots; a few received placebo; per-sample allocation not given. Samples came from day 63 after the first vaccine or placebo injection. Boston hosted the donor, who was an adult aged 18-55 years. Clones were sequenced by immunoSEQ multiplex PCR, and TCRdb holds only the in-frame ones, with some missing. The profile shows 410,000 or so clones, more than 80% of them singletons. Germline V gene sequence: CDR1 MNHEY, CDR2 SVGAGI. V shed 7 bases and J 5 bases; nucleotides not matched to a gene: 7. The CDR3 length is 14 residues.

The V call is TRBV6-5, the J call TRBJ2-1, with 8 bases aligning to TRBD1. This clonotype was obtained from a person aged 18-65 years who received the Ad26.COV2.S COVID-19 vaccine or a placebo. This specimen consisted of peripheral blood, obtained in a trial of Ad26.COV2.S vaccine versus placebo. The CDR3: CASMRTGIHNEQFF. CDR3 bases: TGTGCCAGCATGCGGACAGGGATCCACAATGAGCAGTTCTTC.